This note documents a single TCR beta chain sequence. Its antigen is not known. V lost 0 bases, J lost 6 bases, and 4 bases stayed unmatched. The CDR3 loop spans 15 amino acids. Germline V CDR1 and CDR2: KGHSH, LQKENI. The data derive from a study of OX40 agonist ivuxolimab in advanced cancers. On the study more broadly: At 82.7% male, the cohort had a mean age of 60 years, ranging from about 23 to 79.

Whole-study results and caveats: Among T cells, CD8+ cells averaged more expanded clones than CD4+ cells. Partial responders at 0.1-3.0 mg/kg had among the lowest clonal expansion.

Using immunoSEQ multiplex PCR, the repertoire was profiled, and TCRdb retains in-frame clones only, with some absent. This sample has about 69,000 clones; 90% occur once, and the top ten carry more than 9%. The clonotype comes from an adult with an advanced solid tumor such as melanoma, head and neck, liver or kidney cancer. The gene calls are TRBV18 and TRBJ2-1, with 8 bases that match TRBD2. The sample here was CD4+ or CD8+ T cells sorted from blood, taken in a trial of the OX40 agonist ivuxolimab. CDR3 bases: TGTGCCAGCTCACCACCCGGACTAGCTGCCAATGAGCAGTTCTTC. As protein: CASSPPGLAANEQFF.